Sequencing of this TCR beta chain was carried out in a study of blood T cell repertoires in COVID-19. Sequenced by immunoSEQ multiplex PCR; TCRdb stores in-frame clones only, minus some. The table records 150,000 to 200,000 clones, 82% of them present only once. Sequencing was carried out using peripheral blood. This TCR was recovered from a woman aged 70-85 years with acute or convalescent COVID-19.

The CDR3 DNA follows: TGTGCCAGCAGCCAACAATTACAGGGGGCTGGGTCCTACGAGCAGTACTTC. Amino acids: CASSQQLQGAGSYEQYF. The V gene is TRBV3-1 (or the pseudogene TRBV3-2), the J gene TRBJ2-7; TRBD1 agrees at 9 bases. J was trimmed by 1 base and V by 2 bases; bases with no gene match: 9. CDR3 size: 17 residues. Germline assignment: CDR1 LGHDT and CDR2 YNNKEL (reference sequence).